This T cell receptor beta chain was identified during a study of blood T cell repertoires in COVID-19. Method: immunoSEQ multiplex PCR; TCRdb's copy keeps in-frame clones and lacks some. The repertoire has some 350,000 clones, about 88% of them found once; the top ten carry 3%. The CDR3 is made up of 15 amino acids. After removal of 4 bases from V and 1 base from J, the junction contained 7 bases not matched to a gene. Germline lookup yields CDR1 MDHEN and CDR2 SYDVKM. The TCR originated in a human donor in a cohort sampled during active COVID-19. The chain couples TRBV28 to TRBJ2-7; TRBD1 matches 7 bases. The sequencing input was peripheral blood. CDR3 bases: TGTGCCAGCAGTTCCCCAGGGGGTCCTTCCTACGAGCAGTACTTC. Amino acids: CASSSPGGPSYEQYF.